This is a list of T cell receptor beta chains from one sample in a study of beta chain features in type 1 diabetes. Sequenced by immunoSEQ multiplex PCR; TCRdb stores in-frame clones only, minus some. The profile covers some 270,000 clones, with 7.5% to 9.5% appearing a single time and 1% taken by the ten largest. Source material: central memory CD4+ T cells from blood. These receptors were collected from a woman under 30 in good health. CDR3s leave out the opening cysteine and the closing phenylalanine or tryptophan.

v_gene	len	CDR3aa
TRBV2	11	ASSADYSGELF
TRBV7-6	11	ASSADPEGGYT
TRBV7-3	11	ASSSDGAGELF
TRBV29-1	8	SVLGQGAF
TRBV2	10	ASSVSAGGQF
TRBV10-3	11	AMGQGPPNEQY
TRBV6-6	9	ASSLRDTQY
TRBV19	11	ASSLQGSDTQY
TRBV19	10	ASNGGFTEAF
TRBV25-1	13	ASSTTRTPQETQY
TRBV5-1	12	ASSWGESQDEAF
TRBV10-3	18	AISPHGKGGATDSTDTQY
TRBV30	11	AWSVTSAETQY
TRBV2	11	ASTGMGANIQY
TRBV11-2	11	ASSLPTSSPLH
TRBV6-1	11	ASSEPYNSPLH
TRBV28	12	ASSLWGGPGELF
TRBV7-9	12	ASSLNSGGNIQY
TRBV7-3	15	ASSQTPPGQGTNVLT
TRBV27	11	ASSLGGETEAF
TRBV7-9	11	ASSPRGPDTQY
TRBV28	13	ASTPPGTGGTEAF
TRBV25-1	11	ASSATGNQPQH
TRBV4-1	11	ASSQELQGTQY
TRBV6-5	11	ASSPQGNTEAF
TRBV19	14	ASRNRQRRNTGELF
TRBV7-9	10	ASSSIDGEAF
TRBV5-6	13	ASTGGTGRNSPLH
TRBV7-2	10	ASSYDLQPQH
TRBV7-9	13	ASSPGQGGANVLT
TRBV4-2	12	ASSQAQRGGGQF
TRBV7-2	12	ASSLRRGGYGYT
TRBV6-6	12	ASSRTGASYEQY
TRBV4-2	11	ASSQGDRGGQF
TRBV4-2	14	ASSQDSGRLNEKLF
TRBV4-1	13	ASSQDMTSYNEQF
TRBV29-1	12	SASDRASYNEQF
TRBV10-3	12	ASRSGTTTGELF
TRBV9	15	ASSARGSSGNYNEQF
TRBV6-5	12	ASINRRANTEAF
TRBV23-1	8	ARRTGELF
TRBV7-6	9	ASSPWITQY